These 16 T cell receptor beta chains were sequenced from one sample in a study of identical twins. TCRdb ran MiXCR on the 5' RACE reads and lists one entry per CDR3 protein. The repertoire consists of 400,000 to 500,000 distinct CDR3 sequences, with around 18% occurring once and the leading ten covering less than 15%. The sequencing input was naive T cells sorted from blood. The receptors were gathered from a man aged 45 to 65 in good health.

The chain joins TRBV6-2 or TRBV6-3 to TRBJ2-1; D possibly corresponds to TRBD2 (7 bases). This CDR3 is 16 amino acids long. Germline-derived CDR1 and CDR2 are MNHEY and SVGEGT. Between the trimmed V and J ends, which lost 10 bases and 0 bases, there was a span of 19 bases. CDR3 DNA: TGTGCCACCCACCTTCGGGGGGCCAGCTCCTACAATGAGCAGTTCTTC. The encoded protein is CATHLRGASSYNEQFF.

The chain is built from TRBV4-3 and TRBJ2-1; tentative D call: TRBD1 (6 bases). V was clipped by 0 bases and J by 3 bases, with 12 bases between them. This CDR3 is 16 amino acids long. Germline V gene lookup returns CDR1 LGHNA and CDR2 YSLEER. The chain's CDR3 is CASSQDQGQVYNEQFF. As DNA, the CDR3 is TGCGCCAGCAGCCAAGATCAGGGGCAGGTCTACAATGAGCAGTTCTTC.

This clonotype was recorded many times. The chain uses TRBV12-3 or TRBV12-4 and TRBJ2-7, with 8 bases aligning to TRBD1. The CDR3 sequence is 13 residues long. With 6 bases clipped from V and 9 bases from J, the junction kept 10 bases outside the gene matches. CDR3 nucleotides: TGTGCCAGCAGGCCTGGACAGGGAAGAATGCAGTACTTC. Its translation is CASRPGQGRMQYF.

This clonotype has more than one count but fewer than ten. The V and J genes are TRBV10-3 and TRBJ1-1; TRBD1 agrees at 7 bases. Germline V gene sequence: CDR1 ENHRY, CDR2 SYGVKD. This CDR3 has 14 residues. J was trimmed by 5 bases and V by 0 bases; bases with no gene match: 3. DNA of the CDR3: TGTGCCATCAGTGAGTCGACAGGGCTGACTGAAGCTTTCTTT. Its translation: CAISESTGLTEAFF.

The table lists this clonotype with a few counts. The CDR3 nucleotides read TGTGCCAGCAGCTTAGCAGGTTTGGCCTACGAGCAGTACTTC. Amino acids: CASSLAGLAYEQYF. This sequence joins TRBV11-2 and TRBJ2-7; D not resolved. The V gene lost 1 base and the J gene lost 2 bases, with 9 bases spanning the gap. The germline V gene encodes CDR1 SGHAT and CDR2 FQNNGV. The CDR3 covers 14 residues. Full variable domain (rest looked up from reference TRBV11-2 and TRBJ2-7): EAGVAQSPRYKIIEKRQSVAFWCNPISGHATLYWYQQILGQGPKLLIQFQNNGVVDDSQLPKDRFSAERLKGVDSTLKIQPAKLEDSAVYLCASSLAGLAYEQYFGPGTRLTVT.

This clonotype was observed many times. The rearrangement joins TRBV5-1 to TRBJ2-3; D might be TRBD1 (6 bases). V lost 1 base to trimming and J lost 5 bases, with 8 bases between them. This CDR3 comprises 13 residues. The germline gives CDR1 SGHRS, CDR2 YFSETQ. The CDR3 DNA reads TGCGCCAGCAGCTTGAGAGGGGGAGATACGCAGTATTTT. Translating it yields CASSLRGGDTQYF.

This chain joins TRBV20-1 and TRBJ2-1, with 8 nucleotides matching TRBD2. Trimming cost V 6 bases and J 3 bases; bases outside gene matches: 10. CDR3 length: 15 amino acids. Germline V gene lookup returns CDR1 DFQATT and CDR2 SNEGSKA (reference sequence). CDR3 sequence (DNA): TGCAGTGCAAGCCGGCTAGCGGGTATCTACAATGAGCAGTTCTTC. Protein: CSASRLAGIYNEQFF.

This clonotype appeared once. The chain recombines TRBV6-2 or TRBV6-3 with TRBJ1-1; D uncertain. Germline values: CDR1 MNHEY, CDR2 SVGEGT. V lost 2 bases to trimming and J lost 1 base, with 8 bases between them. The length of the CDR3 is 14 residues. The CDR3 DNA reads as TGTGCCAGCAGTTACATAGAGGAGAACACTGAAGCTTTCTTT. It specifies CASSYIEENTEAFF.

This chain uses TRBV6-2 or TRBV6-3 with TRBJ2-1; 13 bases fit TRBD2. The CDR3 contains 15 residues. The junction had 4 bases not matched to a gene; V was cut back by 8 bases and J by 3 bases. Germline CDR1 MNHEY, CDR2 SVGEGT. The CDR3 nucleotides read TGTGCCAGCCGACTAGCGGGAGGAAACTACAATGAGCAGTTCTTC. Translated: CASRLAGGNYNEQFF.

The CDR3 here is CASSEGDSNTGELFF. The CDR3 nucleotides are TGTGCCAGCAGTGAGGGGGACTCGAACACCGGGGAGCTGTTTTTT. This chain connects TRBV28 to TRBJ2-2; perhaps D is TRBD1 or TRBD2 (6 bases each). V was clipped by 5 bases and J by 0 bases, with 10 bases between them. The CDR3 totals 15 residues. The germline gives CDR1 MDHEN, CDR2 SYDVKM.

This clonotype was seen repeatedly, ten times or more. J is TRBJ2-5 and V is TRBV20-1, with D possibly called TRBD1 or TRBD2 (5 bases each). With 8 bases removed from V and 7 bases from J, the gap between germline ends came to 17 bases. This CDR3 has 12 residues. From germline, CDR1 is DFQATT and CDR2 SNEGSKA (reference sequence). CDR3 in DNA: TGCAGTACCCCGAGGGACCTGAGGACCCAGTACTTC. Translating it yields CSTPRDLRTQYF.

This clonotype has only a few counts. This chain uses TRBV5-1 with TRBJ2-1; 7 bases align to TRBD2. The CDR3 loop spans 17 amino acids. Germline assignment: CDR1 SGHRS and CDR2 YFSETQ. V gave up 4 bases and J gave up 0 bases; unmatched junction bases: 10. The CDR3 DNA is TGCGCCAGCAGCCCGGGAGGAAGGGCCAGCTCCTACAATGAGCAGTTCTTC. Residues: CASSPGGRASSYNEQFF.

In its sample, this clonotype was seen a few times. The rearrangement uses TRBV7-2 and TRBJ2-3, with 12 nucleotides matching TRBD2. The CDR3 consists of 16 residues. V was clipped by 5 bases and J by 2 bases; unmatched bases: 5. The germline V gene encodes CDR1 SGHTA and CDR2 FQGNSA. The chain's CDR3 is CASSVTSGGFTDTQYF. CDR3 DNA: TGTGCCAGCAGCGTGACTAGCGGGGGATTCACAGATACGCAGTATTTT.

This clonotype was observed at least ten times. Written as DNA, the CDR3 is TGTGCCATCAGCGAAGGGGGAGGTGGGGCTGAAGCTTTCTTT. This encodes CAISEGGGGAEAFF. This sequence joins TRBV10-3 and TRBJ1-1, with a possible D match to TRBD1 (6 bases). The V gene's germline CDR1 is ENHRY and CDR2 SYGVKD. This CDR3 has 14 amino acids. The V end lost 6 bases, the J end lost 6 bases, and 17 bases lay between the germline ends.

There are a few counts of this clonotype. This chain connects TRBV12-3 or TRBV12-4 to TRBJ2-3, with 11 bases fitting TRBD1. The J segment lost 5 bases and the V segment lost 7 bases, leaving 20 bases of the junction unmatched. CDR3 size: 19 residues. This CDR3 reads CASTVFSLDRGQLGDTQYF. CDR3 DNA: TGTGCCAGCACCGTTTTTTCATTGGACAGGGGGCAGCTTGGAGATACGCAGTATTTT.

This clonotype was detected only once. This rearrangement joins TRBV6-5 to TRBJ2-7, with D possibly matching TRBD1 (6 bases). Between the trimmed V and J ends, which lost 4 bases and 2 bases, there was a span of 12 bases. Germline-derived CDR1 and CDR2 are MNHEY and SVGAGI. This CDR3 has 14 amino acids. The CDR3 region has the DNA TGTGCCAGCAGTTCCAGGGGATCCCCCTACGAGCAGTACTTC. Translated, it gives CASSSRGSPYEQYF.